This T cell receptor (beta chain) was found in a study of shared clonotypes between healthy human individuals. Findings and caveats of the study: Among four donors, approximately 5.4% of naive CD4 clonotypes were found in common.

Evenly divided among several immunoSEQ plates was the genomic DNA of each subset. Measured with immunoSEQ multiplex PCR; TCRdb has only the in-frame clones, and not every one. The table lists millions of clones, around 94% of them singletons. The V gene's germline CDR1 is MNHEY and CDR2 SVGAGI. V lost 7 bases and J 6 bases, leaving 12 bases between the germline ends. There are 13 residues in the CDR3. Of note for this clone: The antigen is undetermined.

The specimen was naive CD4+ T cells sorted from blood. Subset here: CD45RA+ positively selected. The V and J genes are TRBV6-5 and TRBJ2-2, with a possible D match to TRBD1 (5 bases). The sequence came from a young man in good health. CDR3: CASTALGPGELFF. For the CDR3, the DNA is TGTGCCAGCACCGCCCTGGGGCCCGGGGAGCTGTTTTTT.